This T cell receptor (beta chain) was sequenced in a study of T-cell reconstitution after alpha-beta-depleted transplantation in children. Broader study findings: From surviving recipient T cells and thymic progenitors came the high day-60 TCRbeta diversity observed in some patients. There were reportedly several hundred expanded graft clones from which alpha-beta T cells came about two months after transplant. Newly produced T cells mostly accounted for T-cell counts and diversity one year post-transplant.

A TCRbeta library incorporating unique molecular identifiers was prepared. TCRdb re-called the PCR reads with MiXCR, one entry per CDR3 protein. Here the sample spans approximately 190,000 distinct CDR3 sequences, approximately 6% being singletons. Concerning this clonotype: As yet, its antigen is unknown.

CDR1 and CDR2 (germline): GTSNPN, SVGIG (reference sequence). V was clipped by 1 base and J by 7 bases, with 10 bases between them. The CDR3 contains 12 residues. The material was PBMCs, obtained before TCRalphabeta/CD19-depleted stem cell transplant. The chain couples TRBV30 to TRBJ1-2; D remains unclear. This TCR derives from a girl in the first two years of life with combined immunodeficiency, due to receive a stem cell transplant. Here the CDR3 reads CAWSEAGTGYTF. The CDR3 DNA reads TGTGCCTGGAGTGAAGCAGGCACTGGCTACACCTTC.